This TCR beta chain was found in a study of beta chain features in type 1 diabetes. Overall study context: Healthy donors resembled patients in age, gender and cell yields. The study's findings and limits: Shorter TCRB CDR3s, moderately but significantly so, were found in Type 1 diabetes patients in all four CD4+ subsets. Among type 1 diabetes patients, VDJ junctions had fewer insertions and more deletions. It was among patients, rather than healthy donors, that naive, central memory and Treg TCRB repertoires appeared more similar.

In germline, CDR1 is MNHNS, CDR2 SASEGT. The CDR3 consists of 16 residues. V lost 0 bases and J 9 bases, leaving 18 bases between the germline ends. Remarks on this clone: Its antigen remains unknown.

As every portion of the isolated RNA was reverse transcribed, the sequencing read expressed TCRB transcripts. The protocol was immunoSEQ multiplex PCR, while the TCRdb copy is restricted to in-frame clones and leaves out a portion. The sample has about 340,000 clones, roughly 12% seen once. Sequencing used naive CD4+ T cells from blood. The chain carries TRBV6-1 and TRBJ1-5, with a weak D call TRBD1 (6 bases). This TCR was recovered from a young woman with type 1 diabetes. This chain's CDR3 is CASSEALGQTERPQHF. For the CDR3, the DNA is TGTGCCAGCAGTGAAGCCCTCGGACAGACTGAAAGGCCCCAGCATTTT.